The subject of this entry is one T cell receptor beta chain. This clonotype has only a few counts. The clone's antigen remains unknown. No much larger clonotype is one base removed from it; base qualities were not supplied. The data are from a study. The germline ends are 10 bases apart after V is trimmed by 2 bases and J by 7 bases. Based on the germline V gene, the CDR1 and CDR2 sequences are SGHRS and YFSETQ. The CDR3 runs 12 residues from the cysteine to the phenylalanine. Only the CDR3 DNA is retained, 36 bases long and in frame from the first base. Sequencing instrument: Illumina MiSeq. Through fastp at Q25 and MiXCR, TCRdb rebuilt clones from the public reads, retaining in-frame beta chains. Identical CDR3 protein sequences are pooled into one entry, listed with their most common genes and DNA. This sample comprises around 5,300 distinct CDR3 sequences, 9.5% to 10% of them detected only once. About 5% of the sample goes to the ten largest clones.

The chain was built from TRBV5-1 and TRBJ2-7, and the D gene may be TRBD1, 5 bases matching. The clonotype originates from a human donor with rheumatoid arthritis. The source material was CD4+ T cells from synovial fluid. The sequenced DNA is TGCGCCAGCAGCTTCCCCAACAGGGAGCAGTACTTC. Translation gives CASSFPNREQYF.